Presented here are 11 T cell receptor beta chains from one specimen sequenced in a study of Graves' ophthalmopathy and Graves' hyperthyroidism. RNA transcripts served as template for amplifying TCR beta CDR3 sequences. HTBI primers primed a first-round RT-PCR, and a second-round multiplex PCR followed. TCRdb processed the multiplex PCR reads anew with MiXCR; each CDR3 protein has one entry. The data show about 620,000 distinct CDR3 sequences, 20% to 25% seen once. Sequencing used peripheral blood. The receptors were gathered from a woman younger than 30 with stable Graves' hyperthyroidism. Some clones in this sample may be carry-over from other donors' samples.

In its sample, this clonotype was seen many times. The chain recombines TRBV12-3 or TRBV12-4 with TRBJ1-1; D is uncertain. CDR3 length: 13 amino acids. The ends were cut back, 3 bases at V and 4 bases at J, with 9 bases in the middle. CDR3 nucleotide sequence: TGTGCCAGCAGTTTCAGCGGTTTCACTGAAGCTTTCTTT. Protein sequence: CASSFSGFTEAFF.

In this sample, this clonotype turned up many times. V and J are TRBV6-4 and TRBJ1-3; D might be TRBD1 (6 bases). V was trimmed by 5 bases and J by 0 bases, leaving 17 bases between them. CDR1 and CDR2 (germline): MRHNA, SNTAGT. CDR3 length: 17 residues. DNA of the CDR3: TGTGCCAGCAGTATTGAGGGGGGGGCTCGCTCTGGAAACACCATATATTTT. This gives the protein CASSIEGGARSGNTIYF.

This clonotype showed up many times. The J gene is TRBJ1-6, the V gene TRBV7-9; D uncertain. V was pared by 2 bases and J by 7 bases, with 9 bases between. Per germline, CDR1 SEHNR and CDR2 FQNEAQ (reference sequence). This CDR3 contains 14 residues. CDR3 sequence (DNA): TGTGCCAGCAGCTTAAGCACGCAGAATTCACCCCTCCACTTT. Translating gives CASSLSTQNSPLHF.

The V gene is TRBV14, the J gene TRBJ1-1, with D tentatively TRBD1 (6 bases). The ends were cut back, 1 base at V and 10 bases at J, with 16 bases in the middle. Germline CDR1 is SGHDN and CDR2 is FVKESK. This CDR3 spans 14 amino acids. The CDR3 reads CASSQVAGAAGAFF. In DNA, the CDR3 is TGTGCCAGCAGCCAAGTAGCAGGGGCAGCGGGAGCTTTCTTT.

This clonotype was counted many times. The chain joins TRBV19 to TRBJ2-5; D not resolved. This CDR3 region has 17 residues. CDR1 is LNHDA, CDR2 SQIVND, per germline (reference sequence). The V end lost 5 bases, the J end lost 0 bases, and 19 bases lay between the germline ends. The CDR3 nucleotides read TGTGCCAGTAGTCGTCTTTCCCCCGCGGATAACCAAGAGACCCAGTACTTC. Translation: CASSRLSPADNQETQYF.

The table lists this clonotype with many counts. This sequence joins TRBV6-5 and TRBJ2-7, with TRBD1 matching 9 bases. From germline, CDR1 is MNHEY and CDR2 SVGAGI. The V segment lost 0 bases and the J segment 2 bases; nucleotides outside the gene matches: 11. This CDR3 has 18 residues. The CDR3 sequence: CASSYSTRRDRVPYEQYF. CDR3 nucleotide sequence: TGTGCCAGCAGTTACTCGACGCGCCGGGACAGGGTGCCCTACGAGCAGTACTTC.

The chain employs TRBV15 and TRBJ2-4, with D perhaps TRBD1 (6 bases). The CDR3 is 15 residues long. The V gene lost 3 bases and the J gene lost 0 bases, with 9 bases spanning the gap. Germline lookup yields CDR1 LNHNV and CDR2 YYDKDF (reference sequence). The CDR3 coding sequence is TGTGCCACCAGCAGGACAGGCCTAGCCAAAAACATTCAGTACTTC. It is translated as CATSRTGLAKNIQYF.

The chain links TRBV27 to TRBJ2-7; 7 bases agree with TRBD2. CDR3 length equals 12 residues. Germline V gene lookup returns CDR1 MNHEY and CDR2 SMNVEV (reference sequence). Unmatched junction bases numbered 3, after V lost 5 bases and J lost 5 bases. Here the CDR3 reads CASSGTTNEQYF. The CDR3 region has the DNA TGTGCCAGCAGTGGGACTACCAACGAGCAGTACTTC.

A note on this clonotype: The junction differs from germline at one of its ends, possibly a read error. The gene calls are TRBV7-7 and TRBJ2-5; possible D gene TRBD2, 5 bases. There are 16 residues in the CDR3. Germline loops: CDR1 SSHAT, CDR2 FNYEAQ (reference sequence). CDR3: CASSPGSTPGGETQYF. The CDR3 region has the DNA TGTGCTAGCAGCCCCGGATCGACTCCTGGAGGAGAGACCCAGTACTTC. The whole variable domain, filled in from reference TRBV7-7 and TRBJ2-5, reads GAGVSQSPRYKVTKRGQDVTLRCDPISSHATLYWYQQALGQGPEFLTYFNYEAQPDKSGLPSDRFSAERPEGSISTLTIQRTEQRDSAMYRCASSPGSTPGGETQYFGPGTRLLVL.

Concerning this clonotype: A much more abundant neighbour one base away suggests this may be a read error. The chain employs TRBV3-1 and TRBJ1-1; 9 positions match TRBD1. The CDR3 is 12 residues long. Germline lookup yields CDR1 LGHDT and CDR2 YNNKEL (reference sequence). Written as DNA, the CDR3 is TGTGCCAGCATCCAAGGGACAGGGGAAGCTTTCTTT. This sequence encodes CASIQGTGEAFF.

This clonotype has only a few counts. CDR3 in DNA: TGTGCCAGCTCACTCCAGGGGGGATACTTCGAGCAGTACTTC. The encoded protein is CASSLQGGYFEQYF. The genes are TRBV18 and TRBJ2-7, with a tentative D call TRBD1 (7 bases). The V gene lost 4 bases and the J gene lost 6 bases, with 16 bases spanning the gap. Per the germline V gene, CDR1 is KGHSH and CDR2 is LQKENI. The CDR3 consists of 14 residues. Full variable domain (rest looked up from reference TRBV18 and TRBJ2-7): NAGVMQNPRHLVRRRGQEARLRCSPMKGHSHVYWYRQLPEEGLKFMVYLQKENIIDESGMPKERFSAEFPKEGPSILRIQQVVRGDSAAYFCASSLQGGYFEQYFGPGTRLTVT.